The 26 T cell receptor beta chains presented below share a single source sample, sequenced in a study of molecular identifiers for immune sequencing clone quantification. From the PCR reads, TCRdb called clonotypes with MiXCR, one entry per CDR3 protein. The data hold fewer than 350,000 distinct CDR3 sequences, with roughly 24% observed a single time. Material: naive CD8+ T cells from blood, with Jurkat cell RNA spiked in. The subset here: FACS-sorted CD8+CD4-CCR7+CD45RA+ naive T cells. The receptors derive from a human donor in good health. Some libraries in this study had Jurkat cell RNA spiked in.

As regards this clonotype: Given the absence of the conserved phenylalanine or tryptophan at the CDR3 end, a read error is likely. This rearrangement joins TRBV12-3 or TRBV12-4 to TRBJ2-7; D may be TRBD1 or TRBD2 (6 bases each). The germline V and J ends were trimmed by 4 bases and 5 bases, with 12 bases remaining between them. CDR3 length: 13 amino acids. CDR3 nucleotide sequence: TGTGCCAGCAGTTCCAACGGGGGCCACGAGCAGTACCTC. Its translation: CASSSNGGHEQYL.

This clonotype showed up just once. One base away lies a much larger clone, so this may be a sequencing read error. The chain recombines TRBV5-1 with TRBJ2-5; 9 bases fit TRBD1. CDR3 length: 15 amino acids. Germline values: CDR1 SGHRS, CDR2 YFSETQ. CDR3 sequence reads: CAGSWLTGGGETQYF. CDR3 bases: TGCGCCGGCAGCTGGTTGACAGGGGGAGGGGAGACCCAGTACTTC.

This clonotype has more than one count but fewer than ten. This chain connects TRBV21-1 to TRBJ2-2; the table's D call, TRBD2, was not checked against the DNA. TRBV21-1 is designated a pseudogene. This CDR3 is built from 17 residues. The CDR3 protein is CASSNSAGGPGTGELFF. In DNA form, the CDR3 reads TGTGCCAGCAGCAACTCCGCGGGGGGGCCGGGCACCGGGGAGCTGTTTTTT.

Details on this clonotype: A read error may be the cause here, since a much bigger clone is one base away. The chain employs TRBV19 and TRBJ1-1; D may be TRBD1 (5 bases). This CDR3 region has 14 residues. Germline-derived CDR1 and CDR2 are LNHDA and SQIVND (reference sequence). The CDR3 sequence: CASTHGGLVTETFF. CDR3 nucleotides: TGTGCCAGTACCCACGGGGGGTTGGTCACTGAAACTTTCTTT.

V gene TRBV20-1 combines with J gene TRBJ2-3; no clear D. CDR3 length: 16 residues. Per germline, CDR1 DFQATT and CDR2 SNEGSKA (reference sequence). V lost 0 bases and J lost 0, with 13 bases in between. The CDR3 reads CSARDADWMSTDTQYF. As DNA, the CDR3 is TGCAGTGCTAGAGATGCCGACTGGATGAGCACAGATACGCAGTATTTT.

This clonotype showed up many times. The CDR3 reads CSVATGPNQPQHF. The CDR3 DNA reads TGCAGCGTTGCGACAGGCCCCAATCAGCCCCAGCATTTT. This chain connects TRBV29-1 to TRBJ1-5; possibly TRBD1 for D (6 bases). The V gene lost 4 bases and the J gene lost 3 bases, with 10 bases spanning the gap. The CDR3 runs 13 residues. Germline assignment: CDR1 SQVTM and CDR2 ANQGSEA.

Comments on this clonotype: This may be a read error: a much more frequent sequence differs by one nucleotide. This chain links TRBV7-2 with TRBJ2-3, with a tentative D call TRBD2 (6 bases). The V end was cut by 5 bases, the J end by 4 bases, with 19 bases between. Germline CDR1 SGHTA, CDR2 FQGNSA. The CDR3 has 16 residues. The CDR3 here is CASSPPGLQSADTQYF. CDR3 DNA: TGTGCCAGCAGCCCCCCGGGACTCCAAAGCGCAGATACGCAGTATTTT.

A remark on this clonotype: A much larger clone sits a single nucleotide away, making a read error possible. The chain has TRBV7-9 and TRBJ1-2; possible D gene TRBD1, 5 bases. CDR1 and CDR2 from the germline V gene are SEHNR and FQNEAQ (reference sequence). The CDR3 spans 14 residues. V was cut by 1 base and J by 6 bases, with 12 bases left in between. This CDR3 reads CASSLGAGSNGYTF. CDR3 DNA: TGTGCCAGCAGCTTAGGGGCAGGGTCGAATGGCTACACCTTC.

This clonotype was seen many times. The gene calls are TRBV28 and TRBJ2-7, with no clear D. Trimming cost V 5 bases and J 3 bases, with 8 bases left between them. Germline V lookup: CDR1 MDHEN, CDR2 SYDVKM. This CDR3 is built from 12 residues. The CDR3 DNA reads TGTGCCAGCAGTCCCCTTAGCTACGAGCAGTACTTC. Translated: CASSPLSYEQYF.

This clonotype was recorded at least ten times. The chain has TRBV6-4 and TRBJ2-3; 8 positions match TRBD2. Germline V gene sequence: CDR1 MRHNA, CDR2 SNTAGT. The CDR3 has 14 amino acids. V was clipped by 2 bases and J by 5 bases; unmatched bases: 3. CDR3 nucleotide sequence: TGTGCCAGCAGTGACGGACTAGCAGGAGATACGCAGTATTTT. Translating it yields CASSDGLAGDTQYF.

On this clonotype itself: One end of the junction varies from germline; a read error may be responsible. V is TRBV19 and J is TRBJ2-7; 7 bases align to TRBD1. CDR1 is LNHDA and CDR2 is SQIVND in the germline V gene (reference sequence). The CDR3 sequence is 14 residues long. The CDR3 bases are TGTGCCAGTAGTCTGGGGACAGCCACCTGCGAGCGGTACTTC. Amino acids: CASSLGTATCERYF.

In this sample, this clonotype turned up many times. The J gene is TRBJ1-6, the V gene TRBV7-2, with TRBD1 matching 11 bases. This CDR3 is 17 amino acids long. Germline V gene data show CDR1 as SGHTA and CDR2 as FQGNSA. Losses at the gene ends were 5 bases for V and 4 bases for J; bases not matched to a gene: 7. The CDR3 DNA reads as TGTGCCAGCAGCCTATTGGGACAGGGGGTTTATAATTCACCCCTCCACTTT. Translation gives CASSLLGQGVYNSPLHF.

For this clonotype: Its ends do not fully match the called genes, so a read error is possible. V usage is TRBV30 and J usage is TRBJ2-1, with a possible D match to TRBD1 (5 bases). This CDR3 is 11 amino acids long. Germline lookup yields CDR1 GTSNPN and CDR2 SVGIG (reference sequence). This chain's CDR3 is CAWAADNAQFF. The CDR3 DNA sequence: TGTGCCTGGGCCGCGGACAATGCGCAGTTCTTC. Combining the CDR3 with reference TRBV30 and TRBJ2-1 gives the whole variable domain SQTIHQWPATLVQPVGSPLSLECTVEGTSNPNLYWYRQAAGRGLQLLFYSVGIGQISSEVPQNLSASRPQDRQFILSSKKLLLSDSGFYLCAWAADNAQFFGPGTRLTVL.

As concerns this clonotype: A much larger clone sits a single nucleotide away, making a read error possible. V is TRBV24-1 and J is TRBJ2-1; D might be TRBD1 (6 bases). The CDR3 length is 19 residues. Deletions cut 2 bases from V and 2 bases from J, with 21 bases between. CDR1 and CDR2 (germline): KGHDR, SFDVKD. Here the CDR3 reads CATSDSLGFGQSPYNEQFF. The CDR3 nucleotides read TGTGCCACCAGTGATTCCCTGGGTTTCGGACAGAGCCCCTACAATGAGCAGTTCTTC.

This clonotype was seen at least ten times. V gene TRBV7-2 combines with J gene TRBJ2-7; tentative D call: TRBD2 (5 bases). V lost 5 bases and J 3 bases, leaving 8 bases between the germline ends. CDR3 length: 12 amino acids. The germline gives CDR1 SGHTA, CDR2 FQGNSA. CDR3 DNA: TGTGCCAGCAGCATAACTAGCTACGAGCAGTACTTC. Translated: CASSITSYEQYF.

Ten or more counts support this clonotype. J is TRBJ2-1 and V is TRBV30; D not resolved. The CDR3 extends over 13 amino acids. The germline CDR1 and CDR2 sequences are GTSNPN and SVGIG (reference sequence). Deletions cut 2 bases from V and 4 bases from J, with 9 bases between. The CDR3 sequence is CAWSLQIYNEQFF. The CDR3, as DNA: TGTGCCTGGAGTCTCCAAATTTACAATGAGCAGTTCTTC.

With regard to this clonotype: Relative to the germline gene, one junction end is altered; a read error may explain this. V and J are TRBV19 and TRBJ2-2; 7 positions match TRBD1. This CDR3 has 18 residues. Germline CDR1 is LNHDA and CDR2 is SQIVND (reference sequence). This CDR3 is CAGSISGPQGANTGELFF. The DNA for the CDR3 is TGTGCCGGTAGTATATCAGGGCCCCAGGGGGCGAACACCGGGGAGCTGTTTTTT.

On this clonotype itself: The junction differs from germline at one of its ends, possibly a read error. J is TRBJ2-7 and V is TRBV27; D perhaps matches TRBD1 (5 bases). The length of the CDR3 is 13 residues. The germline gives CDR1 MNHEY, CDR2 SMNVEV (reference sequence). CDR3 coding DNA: TGTGCCAGCAGGTTGGAAGGGGCCTACGAACAGTACTTC. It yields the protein CASRLEGAYEQYF.

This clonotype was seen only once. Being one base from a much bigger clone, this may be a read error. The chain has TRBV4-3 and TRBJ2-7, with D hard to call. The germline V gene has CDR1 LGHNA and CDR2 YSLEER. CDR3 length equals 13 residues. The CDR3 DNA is TGCGCCAGCGGCCAAGAAGCTGCATACGAGCAGTACTTC. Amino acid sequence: CASGQEAAYEQYF.

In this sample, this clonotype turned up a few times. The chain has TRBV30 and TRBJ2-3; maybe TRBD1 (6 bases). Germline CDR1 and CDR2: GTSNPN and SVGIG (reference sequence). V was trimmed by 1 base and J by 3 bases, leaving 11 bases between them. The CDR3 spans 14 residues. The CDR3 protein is CAWSDTGLTDTQYF. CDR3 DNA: TGTGCCTGGAGTGATACAGGGTTAACAGATACGCAGTATTTT.

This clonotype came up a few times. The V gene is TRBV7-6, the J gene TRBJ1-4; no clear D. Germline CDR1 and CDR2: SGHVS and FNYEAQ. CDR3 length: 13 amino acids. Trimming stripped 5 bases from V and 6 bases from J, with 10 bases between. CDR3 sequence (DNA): TGTGCCAGCAGCCCAACCTCCCATGAAAAACTGTTTTTT. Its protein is CASSPTSHEKLFF.

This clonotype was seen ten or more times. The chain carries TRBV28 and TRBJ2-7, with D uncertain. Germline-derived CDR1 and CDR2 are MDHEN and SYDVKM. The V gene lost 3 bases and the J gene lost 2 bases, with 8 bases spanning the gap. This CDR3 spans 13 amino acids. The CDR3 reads CASSFGGPYEQYF. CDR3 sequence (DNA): TGTGCCAGCAGTTTCGGCGGTCCCTACGAGCAGTACTTC.

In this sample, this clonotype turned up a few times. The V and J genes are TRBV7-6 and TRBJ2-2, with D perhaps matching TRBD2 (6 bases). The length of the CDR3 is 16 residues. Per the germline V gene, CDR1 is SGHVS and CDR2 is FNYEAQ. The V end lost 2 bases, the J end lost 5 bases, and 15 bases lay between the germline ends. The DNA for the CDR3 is TGTGCCAGCAGCTTAATTGAGGGCGGGACGACCGGGGAGCTGTTTTTT. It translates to CASSLIEGGTTGELFF.

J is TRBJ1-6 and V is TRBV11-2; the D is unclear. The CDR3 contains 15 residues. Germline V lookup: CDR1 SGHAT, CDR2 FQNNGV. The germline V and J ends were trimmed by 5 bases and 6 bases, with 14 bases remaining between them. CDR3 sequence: CASSTRPTPNSPLHF. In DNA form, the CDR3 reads TGTGCCAGCAGCACCCGGCCAACACCTAATTCACCCCTCCACTTT.

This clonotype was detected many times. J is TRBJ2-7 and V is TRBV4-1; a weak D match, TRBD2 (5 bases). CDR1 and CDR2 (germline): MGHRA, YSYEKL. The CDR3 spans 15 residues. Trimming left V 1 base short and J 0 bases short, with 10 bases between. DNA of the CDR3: TGCGCCAGCAGCCAAGTTTTAGCGACCTCCTACGAGCAGTACTTC. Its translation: CASSQVLATSYEQYF.

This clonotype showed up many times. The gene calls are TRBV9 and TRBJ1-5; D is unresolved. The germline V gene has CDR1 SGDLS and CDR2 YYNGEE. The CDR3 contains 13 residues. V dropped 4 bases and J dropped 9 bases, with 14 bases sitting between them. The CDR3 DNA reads TGTGCCAGCAGCCCAGAAGGACCTTGGCCCCAGCATTTT. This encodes CASSPEGPWPQHF.